The 19 T cell receptor beta chains given below trace back to one sample, sequenced in a study of blood T cells in healthy people across ages. Combining a sample-barcoded 5' primer with a J-beta primer mix, a second PCR ran for roughly 6 to 11 cycles. MiXCR, run by TCRdb on the 5' RACE reads, gives a single entry per CDR3 protein. The sample consists of around 1,600,000 distinct CDR3 sequences, roughly 43% of them appearing once. Sequencing was done on a sample of blood. These receptor sequences come from a young woman in good health.

This clonotype showed up just a few times. This chain connects TRBV19 to TRBJ1-2; no clear D gene. V was shortened by 6 bases and J by 2 bases, with 7 bases between the two germline ends. The CDR3 loop spans 12 amino acids. The germline CDR1 and CDR2 sequences are LNHDA and SQIVND (reference sequence). DNA for the CDR3: TGTGCCAGTAGGCCATGGAACTATGGCTACACCTTC. Translation gives CASRPWNYGYTF. The entire variable domain, with the rest obtained from reference TRBV19 and TRBJ1-2, is as follows: DGGITQSPKYLFRKEGQNVTLSCEQNLNHDAMYWYRQDPGQGLRLIYYSQIVNDFQKGDIAEGYSVSREKKESFPLTVTSAQKNPTAFYLCASRPWNYGYTFGSGTRLTVV.

This chain joins TRBV7-9 and TRBJ1-1; no clear D gene. The CDR3 has 16 amino acids. Looked up from germline, CDR1 is SEHNR and CDR2 is FQNEAQ (reference sequence). Trimming stripped 5 bases from V and 1 base from J, with 17 bases between. The CDR3 region is CASSDHGPQSNTEAFF. The CDR3 bases are TGTGCCAGCAGCGACCACGGTCCCCAATCGAACACTGAAGCTTTCTTT.

This clonotype was observed a few times. CDR3 nucleotides: TGCAGTGCTAGTTCGGGCTGGGTAGATACGCAGTATTTT. Translation: CSASSGWVDTQYF. The chain carries TRBV20-1 and TRBJ2-3; the D is unclear. V was trimmed by 3 bases and J by 5 bases, leaving 12 bases between them. Germline V CDR1 and CDR2: DFQATT, SNEGSKA (reference sequence). The CDR3 length is 13 residues.

The chain is built from TRBV9 and TRBJ2-1; 9 nucleotides align to TRBD2. Germline CDR1 and CDR2: SGDLS and YYNGEE. The CDR3 length is 15 residues. V shed 3 bases and J 5 bases; nucleotides not matched to a gene: 6. CDR3 amino acids: CASSATSGQHNEQFF. CDR3 nucleotides: TGTGCCAGCAGCGCAACTAGCGGGCAGCACAATGAGCAGTTCTTC.

The CDR3 DNA sequence: TGTGCCAGCAGCCAAGCCGTCCCTCTTAGCTCCTACGAGCAGTACTTC. It is translated as CASSQAVPLSSYEQYF. The rearrangement links TRBV4-2 to TRBJ2-7; no clear D. CDR3 length equals 16 residues. The germline V gene has CDR1 LGHNA and CDR2 YNFKEQ. Trimming shortened V by 1 base and J by 0 bases, and 13 bases separated the two germline ends.

The V call is TRBV15, the J call TRBJ2-3; no clear D. The CDR3 is 13 amino acids. Germline loops: CDR1 LNHNV, CDR2 YYDKDF (reference sequence). Trimming removed 5 bases at V and 6 bases at J, with 12 bases between. The CDR3, as DNA: TGTGCCACCAGCCGCCGCCCCGTTGATACGCAGTATTTT. Amino acids: CATSRRPVDTQYF.

In its sample, this clonotype was seen a few times. The CDR3 loop reads CASSFRTQNYGYTF. As DNA, the CDR3 is TGTGCCAGCAGTTTCCGGACACAGAACTATGGCTACACCTTC. This chain connects TRBV12-3 or TRBV12-4 to TRBJ1-2; the D gene is possibly TRBD1 (5 bases). The CDR3 is made up of 14 amino acids. V lost 3 bases to trimming and J lost 2 bases, with 10 bases between them.

The chain is built from TRBV4-3 and TRBJ2-4, with TRBD2 matching 7 bases. This CDR3 contains 16 residues. The V segment lost 0 bases and the J segment 5 bases; nucleotides outside the gene matches: 7. Germline V gene sequence: CDR1 LGHNA, CDR2 YSLEER. The CDR3 sequence: CASSQDWAGVQNIQYF. CDR3 DNA sequence: TGCGCCAGCAGCCAAGATTGGGCGGGAGTGCAAAACATTCAGTACTTC.

The CDR3: CASSQRTGTGNTIYF. The CDR3 bases are TGTGCCAGCAGCCAACGGACAGGGACTGGAAACACCATATATTTT. The rearrangement uses TRBV14 and TRBJ1-3, with TRBD1 matching 8 bases. Germline trimming cut 2 bases from V and 2 bases from J; bases unmatched to any gene: 2. The length of the CDR3 is 15 residues. Per germline, CDR1 SGHDN and CDR2 FVKESK.

The chain combines TRBV5-1 with TRBJ2-3; TRBD2 aligns across 12 bases. The CDR3 sequence is 16 residues long. V trimming: 4 bases; J trimming: 3 bases; junction bases outside the gene matches: 6. The germline CDR1 and CDR2 sequences are SGHRS and YFSETQ. This CDR3 reads CASSPGLAGQTDTQYF. The CDR3 bases are TGCGCCAGCAGCCCCGGACTAGCGGGGCAAACAGATACGCAGTATTTT.

The rearrangement uses TRBV15 and TRBJ2-5, with a possible D match to TRBD2 (5 bases). The J call may be wrong; the DNA end is better matched by TRBJ2-4. The CDR3 sequence is 16 residues long. The V gene's germline CDR1 is LNHNV and CDR2 YYDKDF (reference sequence). In nucleotides, the CDR3 is TGTGCCACCAGCAGAGATCCCCCAGGACTCAAAAACATTCAGTACTTC. Protein: CATSRDPPGLKNIQYF.

In DNA form, the CDR3 reads TGCAGTGCTAGAGTCCCTAGCGGGAGTCTATGGGTCGGAACCAAAAACATTCAGTACTTC. Protein product: CSARVPSGSLWVGTKNIQYF. The rearrangement joins TRBV20-1 to TRBJ2-4, with 10 bases matching TRBD2. Looked up from germline, CDR1 is DFQATT and CDR2 is SNEGSKA (reference sequence). CDR3 length: 20 amino acids. V gave up 1 base and J gave up 2 bases; unmatched junction bases: 17.

This clonotype was counted between two and nine times. The CDR3 reads CSVGRVNTEAFF. The CDR3 DNA is TGCAGCGTTGGAAGGGTTAACACTGAAGCTTTCTTT. The chain employs TRBV29-1 and TRBJ1-1, with D uncertain. V shed 4 bases and J shed 2 bases, with 8 bases lying between them. CDR3 size: 12 residues. The germline gives CDR1 SQVTM, CDR2 ANQGSEA.

The CDR3 region is CASSPQESNGYTF. CDR3 in DNA: TGTGCCAGCTCACCTCAGGAATCAAATGGCTACACCTTC. V and J are TRBV18 and TRBJ1-2; D call uncertain. The CDR3 totals 13 residues. Germline CDR1 KGHSH, CDR2 LQKENI. Deletions cut 3 bases from V and 6 bases from J, with 11 bases between.

This sequence joins TRBV14 and TRBJ2-3; D uncertain. V lost 0 bases and J lost 0, with 10 bases in between. Looked up from germline, CDR1 is SGHDN and CDR2 is FVKESK. There are 16 residues in the CDR3. For the CDR3, the DNA is TGTGCCAGCAGCCAAGATTTACCAGCTAGCACAGATACGCAGTATTTT. Amino acids: CASSQDLPASTDTQYF.

In its sample, this clonotype was seen a few times. The chain has TRBV6-5 and TRBJ1-1, with TRBD1 as a possible D gene (5 bases). The germline gives CDR1 MNHEY, CDR2 SVGAGI. The V end was cut by 4 bases, the J end by 3 bases, with 15 bases between. CDR3 size: 15 residues. Written as DNA, the CDR3 is TGTGCCAGCAGTTCCCCAAGGCAGGGCGACACTGAAGCTTTCTTT. It is translated as CASSSPRQGDTEAFF.

This clonotype appeared a few times. V gene TRBV6-5 combines with J gene TRBJ2-7; 9 nucleotides line up with TRBD2. This CDR3 is built from 15 residues. Trimming removed 3 bases from V and 0 bases from J; junction bases left unmatched: 3. Germline V lookup: CDR1 MNHEY, CDR2 SVGAGI. DNA of the CDR3: TGTGCCAGCAGTTATGATAGCGGGGGCTCCTACGAGCAGTACTTC. It yields the protein CASSYDSGGSYEQYF.

This clonotype was seen ten or more times. CDR3 coding DNA: TGTGCCAGCAGCTTAGTTAATGAAAAACTGTTTTTT. Its protein is CASSLVNEKLFF. The V gene is TRBV7-2, the J gene TRBJ1-4; D is ambiguous. CDR1 and CDR2 from the germline V gene are SGHTA and FQGNSA. The CDR3 loop spans 12 amino acids. V lost 1 base to trimming and J lost 4 bases, with 1 base between them.

The V gene is TRBV7-2, the J gene TRBJ2-5; a possible D gene is TRBD1 (6 bases). Germline CDR1 and CDR2: SGHTA and FQGNSA. The CDR3 has 14 amino acids. Trimming left V 3 bases short and J 1 base short, with 9 bases between. For the CDR3, the DNA is TGTGCCAGCAGCTTTAGACAGGCCCAAGAGACCCAGTACTTC. The encoded protein is CASSFRQAQETQYF.